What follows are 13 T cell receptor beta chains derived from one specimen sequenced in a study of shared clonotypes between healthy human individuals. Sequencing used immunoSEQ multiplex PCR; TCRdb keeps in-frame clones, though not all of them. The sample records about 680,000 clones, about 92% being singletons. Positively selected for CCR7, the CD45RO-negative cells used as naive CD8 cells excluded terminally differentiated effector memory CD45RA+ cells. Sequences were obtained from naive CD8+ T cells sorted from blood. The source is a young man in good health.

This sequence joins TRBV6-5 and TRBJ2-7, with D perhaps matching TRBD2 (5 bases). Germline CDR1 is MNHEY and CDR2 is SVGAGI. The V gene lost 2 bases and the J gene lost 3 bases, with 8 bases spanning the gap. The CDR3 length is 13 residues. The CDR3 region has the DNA TGTGCCAGCAGTTACCCGGGGTACTACGAGCAGTACTTC. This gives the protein CASSYPGYYEQYF.

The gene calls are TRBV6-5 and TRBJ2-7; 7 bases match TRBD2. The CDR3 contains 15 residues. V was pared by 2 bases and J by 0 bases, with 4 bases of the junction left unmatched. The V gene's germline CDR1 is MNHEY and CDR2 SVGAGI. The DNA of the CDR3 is TGTGCCAGCAGTTACGAGGGAGGGCCCTCCTACGAGCAGTACTTC. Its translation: CASSYEGGPSYEQYF.

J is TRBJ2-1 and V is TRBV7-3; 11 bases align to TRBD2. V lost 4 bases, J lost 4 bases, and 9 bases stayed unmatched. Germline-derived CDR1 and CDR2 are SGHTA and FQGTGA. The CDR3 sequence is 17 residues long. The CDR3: CASSSMTGTSGYNEQFF. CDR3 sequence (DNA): TGTGCCAGCAGCTCTATGACCGGGACTAGCGGATACAATGAGCAGTTCTTC.

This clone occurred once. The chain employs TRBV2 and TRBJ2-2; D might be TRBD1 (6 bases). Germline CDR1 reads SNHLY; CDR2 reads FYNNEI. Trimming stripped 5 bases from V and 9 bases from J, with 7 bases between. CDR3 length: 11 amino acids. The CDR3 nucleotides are TGTGCCAGCAGTCGGGACAGGGAGCTGTTTTTT. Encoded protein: CASSRDRELFF.

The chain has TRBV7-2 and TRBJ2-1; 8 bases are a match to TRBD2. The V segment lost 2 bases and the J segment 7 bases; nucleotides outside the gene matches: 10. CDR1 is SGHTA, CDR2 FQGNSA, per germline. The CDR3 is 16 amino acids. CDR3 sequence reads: CASSLFRGGRTNEQFF. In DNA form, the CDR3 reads TGTGCCAGCAGCTTATTTAGGGGCGGGAGGACGAATGAGCAGTTCTTC.

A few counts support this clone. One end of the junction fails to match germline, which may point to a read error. CDR3 protein: CASSLDGSQPQHF. CDR3 bases: TGTGCTAGCAGCTTAGACGGTAGCCAGCCCCAGCATTTT. The chain combines TRBV7-7 with TRBJ1-5; the D is unclear. Germline V gene sequence: CDR1 SSHAT, CDR2 FNYEAQ (reference sequence). This CDR3 has 13 amino acids.

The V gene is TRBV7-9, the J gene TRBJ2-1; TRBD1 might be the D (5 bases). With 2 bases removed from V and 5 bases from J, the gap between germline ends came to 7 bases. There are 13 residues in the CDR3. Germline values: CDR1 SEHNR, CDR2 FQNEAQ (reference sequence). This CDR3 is CASSLQGHNEQFF. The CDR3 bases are TGTGCCAGCAGCTTACAGGGTCACAATGAGCAGTTCTTC.

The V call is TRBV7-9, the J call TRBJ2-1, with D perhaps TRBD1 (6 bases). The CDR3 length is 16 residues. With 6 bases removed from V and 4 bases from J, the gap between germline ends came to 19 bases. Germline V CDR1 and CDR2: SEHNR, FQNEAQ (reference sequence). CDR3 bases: TGTGCCAGCAGACCGATAGTTTCAGGGGATTACAATGAGCAGTTCTTC. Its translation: CASRPIVSGDYNEQFF. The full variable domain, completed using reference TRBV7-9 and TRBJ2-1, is DTGVSQNPRHKITKRGQNVTFRCDPISEHNRLYWYRQTLGQGPEFLTYFQNEAQLEKSRLLSDRFSAERPKGSFSTLEIQRTEQGDSAMYLCASRPIVSGDYNEQFFGPGTRLTVL.

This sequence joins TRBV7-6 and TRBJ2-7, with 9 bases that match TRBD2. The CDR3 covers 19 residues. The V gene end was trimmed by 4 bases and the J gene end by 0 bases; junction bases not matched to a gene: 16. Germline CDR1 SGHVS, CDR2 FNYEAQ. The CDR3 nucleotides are TGTGCCAGCAGCTGGAGACAGGCAGTTTTAGCGGGAGACTCCTACGAGCAGTACTTC. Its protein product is CASSWRQAVLAGDSYEQYF.

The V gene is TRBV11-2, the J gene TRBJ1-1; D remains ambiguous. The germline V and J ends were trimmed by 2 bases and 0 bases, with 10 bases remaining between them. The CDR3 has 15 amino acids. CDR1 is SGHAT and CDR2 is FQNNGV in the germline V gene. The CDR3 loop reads CASSLSGRLNTEAFF. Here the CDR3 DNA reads TGTGCCAGCAGCTTAAGTGGTAGGTTGAACACTGAAGCTTTCTTT.

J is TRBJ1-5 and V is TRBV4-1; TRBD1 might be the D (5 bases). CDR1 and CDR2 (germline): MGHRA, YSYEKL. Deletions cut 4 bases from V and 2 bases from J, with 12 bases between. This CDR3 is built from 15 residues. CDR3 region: CASSPQGGGNQPQHF. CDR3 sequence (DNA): TGCGCCAGCAGCCCGCAGGGCGGCGGCAATCAGCCCCAGCATTTT.

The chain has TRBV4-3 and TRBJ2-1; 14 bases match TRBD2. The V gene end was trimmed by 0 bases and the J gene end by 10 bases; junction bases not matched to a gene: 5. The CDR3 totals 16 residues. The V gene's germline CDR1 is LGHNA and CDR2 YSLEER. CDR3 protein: CASSQDMGLAGDEQFF. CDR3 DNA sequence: TGCGCCAGCAGCCAAGATATGGGACTAGCGGGAGACGAGCAGTTCTTC.

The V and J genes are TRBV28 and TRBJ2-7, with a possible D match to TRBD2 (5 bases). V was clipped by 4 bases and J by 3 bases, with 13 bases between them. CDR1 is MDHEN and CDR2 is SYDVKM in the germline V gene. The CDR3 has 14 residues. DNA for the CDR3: TGTGCCAGCAGTTATGAGTTGAGCGGCTACGAGCAGTACTTC. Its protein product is CASSYELSGYEQYF.